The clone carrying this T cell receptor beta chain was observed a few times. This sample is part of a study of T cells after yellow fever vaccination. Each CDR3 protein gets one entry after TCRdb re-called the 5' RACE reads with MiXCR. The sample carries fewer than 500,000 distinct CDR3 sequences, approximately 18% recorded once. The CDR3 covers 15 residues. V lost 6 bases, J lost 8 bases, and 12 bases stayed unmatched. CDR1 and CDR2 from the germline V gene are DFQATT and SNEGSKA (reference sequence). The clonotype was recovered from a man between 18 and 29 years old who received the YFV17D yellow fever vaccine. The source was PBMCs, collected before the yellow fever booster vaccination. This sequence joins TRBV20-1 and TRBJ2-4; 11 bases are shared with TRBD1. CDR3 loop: CSANFPGQGVDIQYF. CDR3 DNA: TGCAGTGCGAACTTTCCGGGACAGGGGGTTGACATTCAGTACTTC.